These T cell receptor beta chains were read from a single sample in a study of identical twins. TCRdb fed the 5' RACE reads into MiXCR, producing one record per CDR3 protein. The sample includes 500,000 to 650,000 distinct CDR3 sequences, about 7.1% of them seen just once. The same data also went into a second study, on yellow fever vaccine responses in identical twins.

Sequencing was carried out using PBMCs. The receptors come from a woman between 18 and 30 years old in good health. Both conserved end residues are part of each CDR3. A D gene is named only where the DNA matches it firmly. Size is stated for part of the rows, as once, few or many counts, or as a class when the clone is expanded.

CDR3nt,CDR3aa,j_gene,d_gene,v_gene,abundance
TGTGCCAGCAGTTACTGGGGGGACTCCTACAATGAGCAGTTCTTC,CASSYWGDSYNEQFF,TRBJ2-1,-,TRBV6-2/TRBV6-3,few
TGTGCCAGCTCACCACCGGACAATAGCAATCAGCCCCAGCATTTT,CASSPPDNSNQPQHF,TRBJ1-5,-,TRBV18,-
TGTGCCAGCAGTTTGAACAGGGGCAAACTGTTTTTT,CASSLNRGKLFF,TRBJ1-4,TRBD1,TRBV12-3/TRBV12-4,many
TGTGCCAGCAGCTCTACCAGGGCTTCCGGAAACACCATATATTTT,CASSSTRASGNTIYF,TRBJ1-3,-,TRBV7-9,few
TGTGCCAGCAGTTTCGTCCAGGGGAGTCATCAGCCCCAGCATTTT,CASSFVQGSHQPQHF,TRBJ1-5,-,TRBV28,-
TGTGCCAGCAGTTACCGCAGGGGGCTGAACACTGAAGCTTTCTTT,CASSYRRGLNTEAFF,TRBJ1-1,TRBD1,TRBV6-5,-
TGTGCCAGCAGTTTTGTACAGAAGAACACTGAAGCTTTCTTT,CASSFVQKNTEAFF,TRBJ1-1,-,TRBV12-3/TRBV12-4,few
TGTGCCAGCAGAGAGGGAGCGGGATTAAGGAACGAGCAGTACTTC,CASREGAGLRNEQYF,TRBJ2-7,TRBD2,TRBV2,few
TGTGCCAGCAGTGATCCACTTTTCGACAGCCCAGATACGCAGTATTTT,CASSDPLFDSPDTQYF,TRBJ2-3,-,TRBV12-3/TRBV12-4,many
TGCGCCAGCAGTTCCACTAGGGGGGACACCATATATTTT,CASSSTRGDTIYF,TRBJ1-3,-,TRBV5-1,-
TGTGCCTTCTGCCTAAAGCGGGGGGGAATATCTAGCACAGATACGCAGTATTTT,CAFCLKRGGISSTDTQYF,TRBJ2-3,TRBD2,TRBV3-1,-
TGTGCCAGTAGTACGACAGGGGTTCCGGGCGAGCAGTACTTC,CASSTTGVPGEQYF,TRBJ2-7,TRBD1,TRBV19,-
TGTGCCACCGAGGGAAGGAGGACAGATACGCAGTATTTT,CATEGRRTDTQYF,TRBJ2-3,-,TRBV24-1,many
TGTGCCAGCAGTTTCGAGACAGGGGGCCCTCCCCAGCATTTT,CASSFETGGPPQHF,TRBJ1-5,TRBD1,TRBV12-3/TRBV12-4,few
TGCGCCAGCAGCTTGGAAGGGACGTCGCAGTACTTC,CASSLEGTSQYF,TRBJ2-7,-,TRBV5-1,many
TGTGCCAGCTCACCACTGCAAGGAGACAGCGCAAGCTCCTATAATTCACCCCTCCACTTT,CASSPLQGDSASSYNSPLHF,TRBJ1-6,-,TRBV18,few
TGCAGCGTTGAACTAGCGGTCCACAATGAGCAGTTCTTC,CSVELAVHNEQFF,TRBJ2-1,TRBD2,TRBV29-1,-
TGTGCCAGCAGCTTCCGGGGTCCGGCCGAGCAGTACTTC,CASSFRGPAEQYF,TRBJ2-7,-,TRBV7-2,few
TGTGCCAGCAGCTCGGGAGTATTCCCTAGCACAGATACGCAGTATTTT,CASSSGVFPSTDTQYF,TRBJ2-3,-,TRBV5-5,few
TGCAGCGTTGAAGGGCCCGGGACAGGGTGGATTGAGACCCAGTACTTC,CSVEGPGTGWIETQYF,TRBJ2-5,TRBD1,TRBV29-1,many
TGCGCCAGCAGCCCAAAGACGACAGGGGGGGCCGGGGAGCTGTTTTTT,CASSPKTTGGAGELFF,TRBJ2-2,TRBD1,TRBV4-1,many
TGTGCCAGCAGTTATCGAGGGGGTGATGAAAAACTGTTTTTT,CASSYRGGDEKLFF,TRBJ1-4,-,TRBV12-3/TRBV12-4,-
TGTGCCAGCAGCCCGACCGCCGGCTACAACAAAAACATTCAGTACTTC,CASSPTAGYNKNIQYF,TRBJ2-4,-,TRBV28,many
TGTGCCAGCAGCCTTTCTTTCCTAGCGGGAGCCAATGAGCAGTTCTTC,CASSLSFLAGANEQFF,TRBJ2-1,TRBD2,TRBV7-7,-
TGTGTCAGCAGTATAGCGGGGGTTTACAATGAGCAGTTCTTC,CVSSIAGVYNEQFF,TRBJ2-1,TRBD2,TRBV27,-
TGCGCCAGCAGACTAACAGGGGACACTGAAGCTTTCTTT,CASRLTGDTEAFF,TRBJ1-1,TRBD1,TRBV5-1,many
TGTGCCAGCAGCAATGGACCCGACCTTCCCGCCTACGAGCAGTACTTC,CASSNGPDLPAYEQYF,TRBJ2-7,-,TRBV7-9,-
TGCGCCAGCAGGGGTACCTTTTCTCCTGGGGCCAACGTCCTGACTTTC,CASRGTFSPGANVLTF,TRBJ2-6,-,TRBV5-1,few
TGCAGCGTTATTCGGCCGGGACAGGGGAAGAACGAGCAGTACTTC,CSVIRPGQGKNEQYF,TRBJ2-7,TRBD1,TRBV29-1,few
TGTGCCAGCAGTTTGATCAGGGCCATAGGGACTGAAGCTTTCTTT,CASSLIRAIGTEAFF,TRBJ1-1,-,TRBV27,-
TGCGCCAGCAGCCAAGAGAGGATGTTTAGCACAGATACGCAGTATTTT,CASSQERMFSTDTQYF,TRBJ2-3,-,TRBV4-1,many
TGTGCCAGCAGCCTACCGGGACAGGGTTTTTACGAGCAGTACTTC,CASSLPGQGFYEQYF,TRBJ2-7,TRBD1,TRBV14,-
TGTGCCAGCAGCTACACGACAGGGGATGAGCAGTTCTTC,CASSYTTGDEQFF,TRBJ2-1,TRBD1,TRBV7-3,-
TGCGCCAGCAGCCCGGGACTCATGAGCTCCTACAATGAGCAGTTCTTC,CASSPGLMSSYNEQFF,TRBJ2-1,-,TRBV5-1,-
TGCAGCGTTGTTACTAGCCGCCTCACAGATACGCAGTATTTT,CSVVTSRLTDTQYF,TRBJ2-3,-,TRBV29-1,-
TGTGCCAGCAGTGAATTAAGTTATCTGCGGGGAGGGCCGTTCTACGAGCAGTACTTC,CASSELSYLRGGPFYEQYF,TRBJ2-7,TRBD2,TRBV25-1,-